A single T cell receptor (beta chain) is shown here with its context. Antigen unknown. The data derive from a study of long-term antiretroviral therapy in people with HIV. Study-wide context: It was about a decade after the earliest samples that the 2015 immediate-ART recommendation appeared.

Notes on the study in general: Across all time points, the repertoire was dominated by clones that expanded before ART.

Every one of the donors gave at least one pre-ART PBMC sample and at least two post-ART PBMC samples. With survey level as its setting, the immunoSEQ assay was v3.0. Sequencing used immunoSEQ multiplex PCR; TCRdb keeps in-frame clones, though not all of them. The sample consists of tens of thousands of clones, 94% of them appearing once. Germline V gene sequence: CDR1 SGHKS, CDR2 YYEKEE (reference sequence). The CDR3 length is 14 residues. Trimming left V 0 bases short and J 1 base short, with 7 bases between. The V gene is TRBV5-5, the J gene TRBJ1-1; TRBD1 might be the D (6 bases). The sequences come from unsorted PBMCs, collected 4.1 years after starting antiretroviral therapy. The TCR was taken from a woman aged 45-65 years with HIV. The CDR3 loop reads CASSLGQANTEAFF. The CDR3 bases are TGTGCCAGCAGCTTGGGACAGGCGAACACTGAAGCTTTCTTT.